This TCR beta chain was recovered during a study of technical replicates of blood from several donors listed by TCRdb under 2017. V is clipped by 6 bases and J by 9 bases, and the sequence between their germline boundaries is 20 bases long. As encoded in the germline V gene (reference sequence), CDR1 is LNHDA while CDR2 is SQIVND. From the cysteine up to the phenylalanine, the CDR3 has a length of 14 residues. Left in the record is the CDR3 DNA by itself, 42 bases read in frame from the first base. For this clone: Its antigen specificity is not known. No base quality values were provided; no much bigger clone lies one nucleotide off.

The method was the immunoSEQ multiplex PCR assay. TCRdb re-hosts the immuneACCESS table, in-frame sequences only. Its copies lack some clones; in the studies checked, an unresolved V gene accounts for under half of them, and the cause for the rest is not known. For this sample there are 50,000 or so clones; 80% to 95% appear just once. The ten largest make up about 3.7% of the sample. The sequenced sample was PBMCs. The receptor's source is a human donor in good health. Some clones in this sample may be carry-over from other donors' samples. The rearranged chain carries TRBV19 and TRBJ1-2, with the D gene too uncertain to name. The DNA sequence is given as TGTGCCAGTAGCTCCACCTCGGGGTCCGCTCGCTACACCTTC. Translated, it reads CASSSTSGSARYTF. Joined to the reference TRBV19 and TRBJ1-2 proteins, this CDR3 gives the full variable domain: DGGITQSPKYLFRKEGQNVTLSCEQNLNHDAMYWYRQDPGQGLRLIYYSQIVNDFQKGDIAEGYSVSREKKESFPLTVTSAQKNPTAFYLCASSSTSGSARYTFGSGTRLTVV.